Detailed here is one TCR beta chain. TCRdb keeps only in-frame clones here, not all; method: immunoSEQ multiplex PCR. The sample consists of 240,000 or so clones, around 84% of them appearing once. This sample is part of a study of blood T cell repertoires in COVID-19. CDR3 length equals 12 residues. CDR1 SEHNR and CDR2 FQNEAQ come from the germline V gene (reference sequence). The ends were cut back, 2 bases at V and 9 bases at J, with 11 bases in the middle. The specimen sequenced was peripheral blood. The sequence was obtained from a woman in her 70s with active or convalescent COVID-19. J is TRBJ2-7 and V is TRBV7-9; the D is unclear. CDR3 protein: CASSLREETQYF. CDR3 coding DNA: TGTGCCAGCAGCTTACGAGAGGAGACGCAGTACTTC. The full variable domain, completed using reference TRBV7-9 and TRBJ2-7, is DTGVSQNPRHKITKRGQNVTFRCDPISEHNRLYWYRQTLGQGPEFLTYFQNEAQLEKSRLLSDRFSAERPKGSFSTLEIQRTEQGDSAMYLCASSLREETQYFGPGTRLTVT.